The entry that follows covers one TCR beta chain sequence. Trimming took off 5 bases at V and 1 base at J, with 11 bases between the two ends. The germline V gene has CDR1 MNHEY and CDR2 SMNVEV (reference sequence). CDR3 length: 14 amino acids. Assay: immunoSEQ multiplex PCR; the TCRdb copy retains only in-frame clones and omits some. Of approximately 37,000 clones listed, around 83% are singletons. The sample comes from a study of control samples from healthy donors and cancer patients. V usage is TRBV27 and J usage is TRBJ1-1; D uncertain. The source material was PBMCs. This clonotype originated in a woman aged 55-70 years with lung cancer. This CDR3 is CASSQSDANTEAFF. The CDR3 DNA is TGTGCCAGCAGTCAATCGGATGCGAACACTGAAGCTTTCTTT.